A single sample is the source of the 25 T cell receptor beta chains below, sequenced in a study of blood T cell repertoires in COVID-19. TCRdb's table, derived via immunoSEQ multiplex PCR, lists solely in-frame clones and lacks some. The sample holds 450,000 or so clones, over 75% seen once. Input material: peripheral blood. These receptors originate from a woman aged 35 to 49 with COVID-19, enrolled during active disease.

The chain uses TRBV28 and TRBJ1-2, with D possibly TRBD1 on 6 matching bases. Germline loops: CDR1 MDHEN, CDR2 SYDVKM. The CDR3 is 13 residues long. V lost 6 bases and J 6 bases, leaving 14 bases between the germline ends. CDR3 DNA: TGTGCCAGCAGATTACAGGGACTCCATGGCTACACCTTC. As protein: CASRLQGLHGYTF.

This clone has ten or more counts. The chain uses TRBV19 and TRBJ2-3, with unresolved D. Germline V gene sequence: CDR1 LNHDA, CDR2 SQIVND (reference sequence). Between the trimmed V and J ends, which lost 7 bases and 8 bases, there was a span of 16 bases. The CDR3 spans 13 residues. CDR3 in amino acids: CASTPVFPGTQYF. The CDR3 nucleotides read TGTGCCAGTACCCCGGTTTTTCCCGGTACGCAGTATTTT.

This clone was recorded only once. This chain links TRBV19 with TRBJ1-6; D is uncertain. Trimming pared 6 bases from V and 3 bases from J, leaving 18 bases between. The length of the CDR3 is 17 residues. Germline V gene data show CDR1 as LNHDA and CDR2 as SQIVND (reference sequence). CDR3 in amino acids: CASSWGGNLDYNSPLHF. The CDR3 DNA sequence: TGTGCCAGTAGCTGGGGAGGAAACCTTGACTATAATTCACCCCTCCACTTT.

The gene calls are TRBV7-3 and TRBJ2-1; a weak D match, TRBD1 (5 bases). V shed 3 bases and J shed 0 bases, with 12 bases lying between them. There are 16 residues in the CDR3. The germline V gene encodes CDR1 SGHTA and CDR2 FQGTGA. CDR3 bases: TGTGCCAGCAGCTTGAAGACAGCAAGCTCCTACAATGAGCAGTTCTTC. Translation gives CASSLKTASSYNEQFF.

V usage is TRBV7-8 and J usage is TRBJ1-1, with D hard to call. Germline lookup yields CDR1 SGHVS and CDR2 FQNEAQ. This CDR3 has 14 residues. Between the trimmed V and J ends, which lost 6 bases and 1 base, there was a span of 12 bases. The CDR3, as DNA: TGTGCCAGCAGAAATGGGCGGGCGAACACTGAAGCTTTCTTT. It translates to CASRNGRANTEAFF.

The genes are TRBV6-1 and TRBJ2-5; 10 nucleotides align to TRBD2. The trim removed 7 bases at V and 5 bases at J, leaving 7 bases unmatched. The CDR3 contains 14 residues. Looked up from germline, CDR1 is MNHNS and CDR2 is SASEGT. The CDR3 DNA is TGTGCCAGCACCCGGGGACTAGCGATTGAGACCCAGTACTTC. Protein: CASTRGLAIETQYF.

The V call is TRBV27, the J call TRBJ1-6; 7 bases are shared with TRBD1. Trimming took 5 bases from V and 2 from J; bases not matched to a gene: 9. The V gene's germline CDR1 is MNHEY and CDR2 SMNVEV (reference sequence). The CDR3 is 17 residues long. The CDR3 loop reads CASSARQGWTYNSPLHF. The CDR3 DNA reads TGTGCCAGCAGTGCCCGACAGGGTTGGACCTATAATTCACCCCTCCACTTT.

CDR3 residues: CASSYSGGGWTDTQYF. DNA of the CDR3: TGTGCCAGCAGTTACTCAGGGGGGGGGTGGACAGATACGCAGTATTTT. The chain links TRBV6-5 to TRBJ2-3, with D maybe TRBD2 (7 bases). This CDR3 comprises 16 residues. The germline CDR1 and CDR2 sequences are MNHEY and SVGAGI. The V gene lost 0 bases and the J gene lost 3 bases, with 13 bases spanning the gap.

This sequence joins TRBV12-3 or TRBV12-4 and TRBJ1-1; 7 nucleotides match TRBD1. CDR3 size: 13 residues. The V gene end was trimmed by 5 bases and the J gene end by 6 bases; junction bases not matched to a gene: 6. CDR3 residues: CASSSTGVSEAFF. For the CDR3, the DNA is TGTGCCAGCAGTAGTACAGGGGTCTCTGAAGCTTTCTTT.

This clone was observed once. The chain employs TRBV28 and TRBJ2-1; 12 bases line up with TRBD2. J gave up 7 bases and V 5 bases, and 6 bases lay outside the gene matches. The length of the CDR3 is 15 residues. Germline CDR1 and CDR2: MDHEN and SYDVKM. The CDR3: CASSLTSGRTNEQFF. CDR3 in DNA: TGTGCCAGCAGTCTGACTAGCGGGAGAACGAATGAGCAGTTCTTC.

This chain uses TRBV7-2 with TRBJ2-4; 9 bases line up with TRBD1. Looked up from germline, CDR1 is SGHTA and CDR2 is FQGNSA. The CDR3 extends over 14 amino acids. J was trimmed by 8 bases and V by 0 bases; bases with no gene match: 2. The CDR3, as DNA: TGTGCCAGCAGCTTAGCGGACAGGGGAGACATTCAGTACTTC. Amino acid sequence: CASSLADRGDIQYF. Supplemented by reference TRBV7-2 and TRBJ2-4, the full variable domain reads GAGVSQSPSNKVTEKGKDVELRCDPISGHTALYWYRQSLGQGLEFLIYFQGNSAPDKSGLPSDRFSAERTGGSVSTLTIQRTQQEDSAVYLCASSLADRGDIQYFGAGTRLSVL.

This chain's CDR3 is CASSQGQKNTEAFF. In nucleotides, the CDR3 is TGTGCCAGCAGCCAGGGACAAAAGAACACTGAAGCTTTCTTT. The chain has TRBV6-5 and TRBJ1-1, with a tentative D call TRBD1 (6 bases). The CDR3 is 14 residues long. In germline, CDR1 is MNHEY, CDR2 SVGAGI. The V gene lost 6 bases and the J gene lost 1 base, with 12 bases spanning the gap.

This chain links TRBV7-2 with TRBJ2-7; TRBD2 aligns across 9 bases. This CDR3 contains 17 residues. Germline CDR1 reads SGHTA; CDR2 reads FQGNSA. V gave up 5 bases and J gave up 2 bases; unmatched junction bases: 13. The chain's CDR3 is CASSPRRRLAAPYEQYF. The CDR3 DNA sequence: TGTGCCAGCAGCCCCAGGAGACGACTAGCGGCTCCCTACGAGCAGTACTTC.

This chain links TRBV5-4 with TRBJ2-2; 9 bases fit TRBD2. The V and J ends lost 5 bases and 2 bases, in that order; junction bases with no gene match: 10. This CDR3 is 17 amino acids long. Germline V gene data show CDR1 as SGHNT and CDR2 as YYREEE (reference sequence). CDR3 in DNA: TGTGCCAGCAGGGGGGGGGTAGCGGGAGCTAACACCGGGGAGCTGTTTTTT. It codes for CASRGGVAGANTGELFF.

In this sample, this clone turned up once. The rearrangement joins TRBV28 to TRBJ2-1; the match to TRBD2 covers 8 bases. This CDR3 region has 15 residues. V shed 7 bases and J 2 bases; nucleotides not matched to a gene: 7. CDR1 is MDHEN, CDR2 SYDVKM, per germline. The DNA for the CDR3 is TGTGCCAGCACCCTTAGCGGGGAGACCTACAATGAGCAGTTCTTC. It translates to CASTLSGETYNEQFF.

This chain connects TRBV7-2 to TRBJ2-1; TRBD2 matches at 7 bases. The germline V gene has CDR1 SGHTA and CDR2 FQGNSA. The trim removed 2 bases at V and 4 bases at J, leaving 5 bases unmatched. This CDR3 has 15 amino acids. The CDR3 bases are TGTGCCAGCAGCTTACGCAAAGCGGGGTACAATGAGCAGTTCTTC. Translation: CASSLRKAGYNEQFF.

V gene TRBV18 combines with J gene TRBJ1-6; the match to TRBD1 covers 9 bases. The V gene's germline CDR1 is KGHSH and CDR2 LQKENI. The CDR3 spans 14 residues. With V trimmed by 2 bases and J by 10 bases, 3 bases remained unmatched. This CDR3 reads CASSPGQGKSPLHF. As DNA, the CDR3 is TGTGCCAGCTCACCAGGACAGGGGAAATCACCCCTCCACTTT.

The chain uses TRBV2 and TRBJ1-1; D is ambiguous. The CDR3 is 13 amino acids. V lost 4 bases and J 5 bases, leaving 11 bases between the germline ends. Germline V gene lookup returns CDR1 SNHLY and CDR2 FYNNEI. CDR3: CASSASGSTEAFF. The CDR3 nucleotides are TGTGCCAGCAGTGCTTCGGGGAGTACTGAAGCTTTCTTT.

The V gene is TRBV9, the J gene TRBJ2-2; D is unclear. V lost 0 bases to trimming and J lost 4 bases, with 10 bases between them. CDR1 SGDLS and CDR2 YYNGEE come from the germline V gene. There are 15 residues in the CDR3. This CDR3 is CASSVGTVPTGELFF. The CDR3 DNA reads TGTGCCAGCAGCGTAGGAACAGTACCCACCGGGGAGCTGTTTTTT.

CDR3 residues: CASSNRAGNQNAFF. The CDR3 DNA reads as TGTGCCAGCAGCAACAGGGCAGGGAATCAAAATGCTTTCTTT. The chain links TRBV6-2 or TRBV6-3 to TRBJ1-1, with a tentative D call TRBD1 (6 bases). The CDR3 runs 14 residues. With 6 bases removed from V and 11 bases from J, the gap between germline ends came to 22 bases. The germline gives CDR1 MNHEY, CDR2 SVGEGT.

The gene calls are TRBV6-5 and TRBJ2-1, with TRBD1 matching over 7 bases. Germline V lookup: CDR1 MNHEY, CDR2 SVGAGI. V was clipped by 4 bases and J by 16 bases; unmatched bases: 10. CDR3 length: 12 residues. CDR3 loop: CASSSYPGQPFF. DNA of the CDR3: TGTGCCAGCAGTTCTTATCCGGGACAGCCCTTCTTC.

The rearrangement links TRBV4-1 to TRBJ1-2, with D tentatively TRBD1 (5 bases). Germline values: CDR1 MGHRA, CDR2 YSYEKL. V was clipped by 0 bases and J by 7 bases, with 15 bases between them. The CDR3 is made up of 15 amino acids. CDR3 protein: CASSQDILEGPGYTF. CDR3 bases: TGCGCCAGCAGCCAAGATATCTTGGAGGGACCTGGCTACACCTTC.

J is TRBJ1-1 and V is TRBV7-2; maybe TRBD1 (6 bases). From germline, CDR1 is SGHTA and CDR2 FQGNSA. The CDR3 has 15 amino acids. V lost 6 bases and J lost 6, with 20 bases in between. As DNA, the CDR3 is TGTGCCAGCAGTCTCGACCTGACAGGCTTCGCTGAAGCTTTCTTT. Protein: CASSLDLTGFAEAFF.

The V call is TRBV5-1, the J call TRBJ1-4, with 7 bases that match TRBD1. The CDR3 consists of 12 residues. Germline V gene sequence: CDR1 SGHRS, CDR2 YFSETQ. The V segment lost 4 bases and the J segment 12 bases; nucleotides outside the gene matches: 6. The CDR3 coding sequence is TGCGCCAGCAGCACGCCCAGGGGGGAACTGTTTTTT. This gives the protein CASSTPRGELFF.

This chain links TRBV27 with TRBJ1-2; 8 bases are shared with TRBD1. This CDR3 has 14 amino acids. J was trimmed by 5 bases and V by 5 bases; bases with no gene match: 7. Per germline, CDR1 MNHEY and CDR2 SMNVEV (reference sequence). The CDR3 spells CASSGQGGIYGYTF. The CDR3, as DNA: TGTGCCAGCAGTGGACAGGGAGGAATTTATGGCTACACCTTC.